One and the same sample provided the 6 T cell receptor beta chains below, sequenced in a study of T cell clones after liver transplantation. Here immunoSEQ multiplex PCR was the method, and the copy in TCRdb shows in-frame clones only, minus some. The sample lists about 58,000 clones, about 71% occurring once. Here the sequenced sample was CD4+ T cells from blood, taken at the approximately 15-month timepoint. The receptors shown here come from a human patient who received a liver transplant. Some T cells may be provided by the graft donor.

The V call is TRBV7-9, the J call TRBJ2-7; D call uncertain. CDR1 is SEHNR and CDR2 is FQNEAQ in the germline V gene (reference sequence). Trimming removed 1 base at V and 5 bases at J, with 6 bases between. The CDR3 is 12 residues long. CDR3 region: CASSLGGDEQYV. The CDR3 bases are TGTGCCAGCAGCTTAGGTGGGGACGAGCAGTACGTC.

V usage is TRBV9 and J usage is TRBJ2-3; D remains ambiguous. The CDR3 is 15 residues long. CDR1 and CDR2 from the germline V gene are SGDLS and YYNGEE. The V end lost 0 bases, the J end lost 6 bases, and 14 bases lay between the germline ends. The DNA for the CDR3 is TGTGCCAGCAGCGTAGTAGGAATAGCCGCGGATACGCAGTATTTT. The encoded protein is CASSVVGIAADTQYF.

This sequence joins TRBV6-1 and TRBJ1-2, with 7 bases matching TRBD1. The germline V gene encodes CDR1 MNHNS and CDR2 SASEGT. This CDR3 region has 16 residues. J gave up 6 bases and V 2 bases, and 12 bases lay outside the gene matches. CDR3 sequence reads: CASSERPTGVKNGYTF. The DNA of the CDR3 is TGTGCCAGCAGTGAAAGGCCAACAGGGGTTAAGAATGGCTACACCTTC.

This chain links TRBV28 with TRBJ2-3; a possible D gene is TRBD1 (6 bases). V shed 6 bases and J shed 6 bases, with 16 bases lying between them. In germline, CDR1 is MDHEN, CDR2 SYDVKM. The CDR3 is 14 amino acids. The CDR3 spells CASSHQGSRDTQYF. CDR3 DNA: TGTGCCAGCAGCCATCAGGGGTCTCGGGATACGCAGTATTTT.

The chain is built from TRBV7-6 and TRBJ2-3; D gene ambiguous. The CDR3 runs 14 residues. V lost 1 base and J lost 2, with 7 bases in between. The germline V gene encodes CDR1 SGHVS and CDR2 FNYEAQ. The CDR3 reads CASSLDRHTDTQYF. The CDR3 coding sequence is TGTGCCAGCAGCTTAGACCGACACACAGATACGCAGTATTTT.

In its sample, this clone ranks as medium-sized (0.01 to 0.1%). The V and J genes are TRBV5-6 and TRBJ2-7; no firm D call. The CDR3 has 15 residues. CDR1 SGHDT and CDR2 YYEEEE come from the germline V gene. The ends were cut back, 1 base at V and 1 base at J, with 12 bases in the middle. CDR3 bases: TGTGCCAGCAGCTTGTCGATGGAGCTTTCCTACGAGCAGTACGTC. It yields the protein CASSLSMELSYEQYV.